The next 14 T cell receptor beta chains were all read from a single sample in a study of CD8+CD57+ T cells in acquired aplastic anemia. Genomic DNA served as template for TCR beta VDJ and CDR3 profiling. In TCRdb, the reads were re-called with MiXCR into one record per CDR3 protein. The sample includes 190,000 or so distinct CDR3 sequences, around half seen only once; the top ten take under 2%. The sequenced patients had an expansion of CD8+CD57+ cells seen by flow cytometry. Material: sorted CD4+, CD8+, or CD8+CD57+ T cells (not recorded which) from PBMCs. Receptors were obtained from a human donor with aplastic anemia.

The genes are TRBV5-5 and TRBJ2-7, with D possibly matching TRBD1 (6 bases). The V gene's germline CDR1 is SGHKS and CDR2 YYEKEE (reference sequence). Trimming removed 3 bases from V and 6 bases from J, with 22 bases in between. The CDR3 consists of 16 residues. CDR3 DNA sequence: TGTGCCAGCAGCTCGACCCTGGGAGCAGGGGCAGCCGAGCAGTACTTC. This gives the protein CASSSTLGAGAAEQYF.

Ten or more counts support this clonotype. The chain carries TRBV9 and TRBJ1-6; D perhaps matches TRBD1 (5 bases). The CDR3 runs to 15 residues. Germline V gene sequence: CDR1 SGDLS, CDR2 YYNGEE. The V and J ends lost 0 bases and 4 bases respectively, with 8 bases between them. CDR3 DNA: TGTGCCAGCAGCGTAGAGGGGCAATATAATTCACCCCTCCACTTT. Encoded protein: CASSVEGQYNSPLHF.

The genes are TRBV25-1 and TRBJ1-1; TRBD1 matches at 8 bases. CDR1 MGHDK and CDR2 SYGVNS come from the germline V gene. Unmatched junction bases numbered 4, after V lost 6 bases and J lost 1 base. The length of the CDR3 is 14 residues. The CDR3 loop is CASRPDRGNTEAFF. CDR3 bases: TGTGCCAGCAGACCAGACAGGGGGAACACTGAAGCTTTCTTT.

The CDR3 here is CASSEVVTYSYEQYF. For the CDR3, the DNA is TGTGCCAGCTCCGAGGTCGTTACGTACTCCTACGAGCAGTACTTC. The chain employs TRBV25-1 and TRBJ2-7; D uncertain. The CDR3 runs to 15 residues. CDR1 MGHDK and CDR2 SYGVNS come from the germline V gene. V shed 8 bases and J shed 0 bases, with 17 bases lying between them.

J is TRBJ2-2 and V is TRBV7-9, with 7 bases aligning to TRBD2. The CDR3 has 15 amino acids. V shed 5 bases, J shed 6 bases, and the junction held 9 bases outside the gene matches. Germline V gene data show CDR1 as SEHNR and CDR2 as FQNEAQ (reference sequence). This chain's CDR3 is CASSPRTSRSGELFF. The DNA of the CDR3 is TGTGCCAGCAGCCCGCGGACTAGTCGGTCCGGGGAGCTGTTTTTT.

A few counts support this clonotype. This may stem from a read error, because a much larger clone lies one nucleotide away. The rearrangement uses TRBV6-1 and TRBJ2-1; D ambiguous. The CDR3 length is 13 residues. The germline V gene has CDR1 MNHNS and CDR2 SASEGT. Deletions cut 6 bases from V and 9 bases from J, with 15 bases between. The CDR3 bases are TGTGCCAGCAGCTTAGGACGAAACAGTGAGCAGTTCTTC. This sequence encodes CASSLGRNSEQFF.

The table lists this clonotype with a few counts. This could be a read error, since a much larger clone is one nucleotide away. The chain has TRBV9 and TRBJ1-1; maybe TRBD1 (6 bases). The CDR3 runs to 15 residues. Germline loops: CDR1 SGDLS, CDR2 YYNGEE. V was shortened by 7 bases and J by 4 bases, with 20 bases between the two germline ends. CDR3 sequence (DNA): TGTGCCAGCGGCTCAGGCGGGGGGCTGGGCACTGAAGCTTTCTTT. Translating it yields CASGSGGGLGTEAFF.

This chain links TRBV7-8 with TRBJ2-1; maybe TRBD1 (7 bases). The CDR3 length is 15 residues. V was clipped by 3 bases and J by 10 bases, with 19 bases between them. Germline CDR1 and CDR2: SGHVS and FQNEAQ. The CDR3 loop reads CASSFSAGGIAEQFF. The CDR3 DNA sequence: TGTGCCAGCAGCTTTAGTGCAGGGGGGATAGCGGAGCAGTTCTTC.

There are many counts of this clonotype. This chain connects TRBV7-3 to TRBJ1-2; D might be TRBD1 (6 bases). The CDR3 length is 13 residues. V lost 5 bases and J 4 bases, leaving 11 bases between the germline ends. Germline loops: CDR1 SGHTA, CDR2 FQGTGA. The CDR3 spells CASSLGGGYGYTF. For the CDR3, the DNA is TGTGCCAGCAGCCTTGGGGGCGGCTATGGCTACACCTTC.

Comment on this clonotype: The junction does not match germline at one end; this may be a read error. The V and J genes are TRBV6-4 and TRBJ1-6, with D possibly being TRBD1 (5 bases). The CDR3 sequence is 13 residues long. Germline V lookup: CDR1 MRHNA, CDR2 SNTAGT. CDR3 DNA sequence: TGTGCCAGCAGTGGAGGGGATAATTCACCCCTCCCCTTT. This codes for CASSGGDNSPLPF.

A word on this clonotype: This clone may be a read error of a much larger clone one base away. V and J are TRBV5-1 and TRBJ2-2, with D possibly called TRBD1 or TRBD2 (5 bases each). This CDR3 is built from 14 residues. V dropped 1 base and J dropped 4 bases, with 8 bases sitting between them. Germline CDR1 SGHRS, CDR2 YFSETQ. In DNA form, the CDR3 reads TGCGCCAGCAGCTTGAGTGGGACCACCGGGGAGCTGTTTTTT. Translation: CASSLSGTTGELFF.

The V and J genes are TRBV2 and TRBJ2-1; D is undetermined. The CDR3 loop spans 13 amino acids. CDR1 is SNHLY and CDR2 is FYNNEI in the germline V gene. V dropped 8 bases and J dropped 7 bases, with 15 bases sitting between them. The CDR3 DNA sequence: TGTGCCAGCGTGGTCAGCCCAACTAATGAGCAGTTCTTC. Translating it yields CASVVSPTNEQFF.

This clonotype was counted a single time. The V call is TRBV2, the J call TRBJ2-7; tentatively, D is TRBD1 (5 bases). Germline values: CDR1 SNHLY, CDR2 FYNNEI. Trimming removed 5 bases from V and 2 bases from J, with 10 bases in between. This CDR3 region has 13 residues. Here the CDR3 reads CASSPTGPYEQYF. The CDR3 bases are TGTGCCAGCAGTCCTACAGGACCCTACGAGCAGTACTTC.

This clonotype came up many times. The rearrangement uses TRBV6-4 and TRBJ2-3; D not certain. Germline V gives CDR1 MRHNA, CDR2 SNTAGT. The CDR3 contains 13 residues. V was clipped by 4 bases and J by 2 bases, with 7 bases between them. The DNA of the CDR3 is TGTGCCAGCAGTGTCGAGTTCACAGATACGCAGTATTTT. Amino acids: CASSVEFTDTQYF.